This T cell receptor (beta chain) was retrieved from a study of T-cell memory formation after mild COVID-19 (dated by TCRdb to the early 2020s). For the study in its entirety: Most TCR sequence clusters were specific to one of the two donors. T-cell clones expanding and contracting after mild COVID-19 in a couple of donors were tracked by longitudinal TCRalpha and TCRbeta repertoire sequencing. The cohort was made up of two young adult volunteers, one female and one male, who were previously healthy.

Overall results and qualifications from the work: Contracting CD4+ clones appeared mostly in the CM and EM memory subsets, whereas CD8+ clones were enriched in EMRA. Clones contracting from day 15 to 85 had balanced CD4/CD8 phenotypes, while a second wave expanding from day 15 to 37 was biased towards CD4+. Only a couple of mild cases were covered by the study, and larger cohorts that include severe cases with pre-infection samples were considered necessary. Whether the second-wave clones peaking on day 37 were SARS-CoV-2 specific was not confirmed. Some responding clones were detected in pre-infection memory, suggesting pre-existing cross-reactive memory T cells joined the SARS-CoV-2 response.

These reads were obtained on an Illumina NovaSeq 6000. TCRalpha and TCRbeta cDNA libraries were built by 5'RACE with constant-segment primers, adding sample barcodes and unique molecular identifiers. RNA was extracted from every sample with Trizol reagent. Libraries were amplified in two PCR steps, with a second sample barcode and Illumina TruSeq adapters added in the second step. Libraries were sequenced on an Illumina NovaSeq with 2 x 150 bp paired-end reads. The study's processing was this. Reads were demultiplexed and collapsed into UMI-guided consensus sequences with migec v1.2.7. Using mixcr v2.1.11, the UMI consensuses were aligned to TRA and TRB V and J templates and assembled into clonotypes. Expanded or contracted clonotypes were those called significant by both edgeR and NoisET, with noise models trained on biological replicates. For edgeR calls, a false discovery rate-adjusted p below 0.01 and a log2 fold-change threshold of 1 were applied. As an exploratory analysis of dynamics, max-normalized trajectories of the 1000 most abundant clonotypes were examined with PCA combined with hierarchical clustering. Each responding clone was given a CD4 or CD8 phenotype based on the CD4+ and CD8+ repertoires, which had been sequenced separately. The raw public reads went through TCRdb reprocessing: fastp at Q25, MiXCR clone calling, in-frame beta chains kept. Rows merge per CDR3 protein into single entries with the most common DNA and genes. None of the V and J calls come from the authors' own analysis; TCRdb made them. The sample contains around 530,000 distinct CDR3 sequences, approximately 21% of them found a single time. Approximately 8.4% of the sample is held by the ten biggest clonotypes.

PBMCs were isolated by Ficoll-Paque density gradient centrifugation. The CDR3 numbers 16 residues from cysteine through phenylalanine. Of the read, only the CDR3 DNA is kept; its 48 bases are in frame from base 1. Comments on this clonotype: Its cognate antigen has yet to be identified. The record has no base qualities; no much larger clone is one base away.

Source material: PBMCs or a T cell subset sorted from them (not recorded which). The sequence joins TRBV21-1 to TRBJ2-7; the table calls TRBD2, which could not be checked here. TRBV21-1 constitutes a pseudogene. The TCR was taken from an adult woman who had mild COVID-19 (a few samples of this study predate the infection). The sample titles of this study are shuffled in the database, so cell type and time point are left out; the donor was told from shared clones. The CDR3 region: CASSKGAGALLYEQYF. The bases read TGTGCCAGCAGCAAAGGCGCAGGGGCCCTTCTCTACGAGCAGTACTTC.